This TCR beta chain was recorded in a study of shared clonotypes between healthy human individuals. Generated by immunoSEQ multiplex PCR, the TCRdb table keeps only in-frame clones and is missing some. The sample lists about 2.4 million clones, 85% to 95% occurring once. This receptor was identified in a young man in good health. Sequenced input: naive CD4+ T cells sorted from blood. Stated subset: CD45RA+ positively selected.

The CDR3 spells CASSEGQVPGELFF. DNA for the CDR3: TGTGCCAGCAGCGAGGGACAGGTGCCCGGGGAGCTGTTTTTT. The genes are TRBV2 and TRBJ2-2; the match to TRBD1 covers 8 bases. Germline V CDR1 and CDR2: SNHLY, FYNNEI. Unmatched junction bases numbered 6, after V lost 6 bases and J lost 6 bases. The CDR3 length is 14 residues.